This section outlines one T cell receptor beta chain sequence together with its context. As yet, its antigen is unknown. These data are taken from a study of CD8+ T cells in alopecia areata. Study details: Administration of oral tofacitinib to treated patients was at 5 to 10 mg twice daily. Disease severity was quantified as SALT score of affected scalp area.

Study results and limitations: Tofacitinib significantly lowered scalp clonality and expanded CD8+ clones among the top 100.

Treatment in this sample: oral pan-JAK inhibitor, 5-10 mg twice daily. Lesional scalp punch biopsies and peripheral blood were collected from alopecia areata patients. Trimming cost V 8 bases and J 3 bases, with 19 bases left between them. The CDR3 loop spans 15 amino acids. The germline V gene encodes CDR1 PRHDT and CDR2 FYEKMQ (reference sequence). RNA was isolated and reverse transcribed to cDNA, the sequencing template. Sequencing used immunoSEQ multiplex PCR; TCRdb keeps in-frame clones, though not all of them. The repertoire holds 85,000 to 95,000 clones, with 70% to 85% as singletons. V and J are TRBV13 and TRBJ1-1, with D uncertain. This receptor was obtained from a human donor with alopecia areata. Sequenced here: CD8+ T cells sorted from blood, sampled between weeks 43 and 45, from a patient treated with tofacitinib. This chain's CDR3 is CASSRGKLSHTEAFF. The CDR3 DNA reads TGTGCCAGCTCACGGGGTAAACTAAGCCACACTGAAGCTTTCTTT.